One and the same sample provided the 2 T cell receptor beta chains below, sequenced in a study of beta chain features in type 1 diabetes. The investigators reverse transcribed all of the isolated RNA, so they sequenced expressed TCRB transcripts. The protocol was immunoSEQ multiplex PCR, while the TCRdb copy is restricted to in-frame clones and leaves out a portion. The repertoire includes some 360,000 clones, 8% to 10% of them detected once, and about 0.6% sits in the top ten. Antigens of these TCRs are unknown. Notes on the study in general: Shortening that was moderate but significant affected the TCRB CDR3s of Type 1 diabetes patients in all four CD4+ subsets.

Sequencing was done on a sample of central memory CD4+ T cells from blood. These receptors were taken from a young man with type 1 diabetes.

This sequence joins TRBV7-8 and TRBJ2-1; D is perhaps TRBD1 or TRBD2 (8 bases each). The CDR3 is made up of 16 amino acids. Looked up from germline, CDR1 is SGHVS and CDR2 is FQNEAQ. Between the trimmed V and J ends, which lost 7 bases and 3 bases, there was a span of 19 bases. DNA of the CDR3: TGTGCCAGCAAACAGGGGGGCGGGAGGAACTACAATGAGCAGTTCTTC. It is translated as CASKQGGGRNYNEQFF. Filled out from reference TRBV7-8 and TRBJ2-1, the complete variable domain reads GAGVSQSPRYKVAKRGQDVALRCDPISGHVSLFWYQQALGQGPEFLTYFQNEAQLDKSGLPSDRFFAERPEGSVSTLKIQRTQQEDSAVYLCASKQGGGRNYNEQFFGPGTRLTVL.

This clone showed up many times. The CDR3 coding sequence is TGTGCCAGCAGCGTAGACTCCGGGACTAGCAAGTTCTTC. It codes for CASSVDSGTSKFF. The chain carries TRBV9 and TRBJ2-1; 9 nucleotides agree with TRBD2. The CDR3 is made up of 13 amino acids. The V gene's germline CDR1 is SGDLS and CDR2 YYNGEE. J was trimmed by 14 bases and V by 0 bases; bases with no gene match: 6.